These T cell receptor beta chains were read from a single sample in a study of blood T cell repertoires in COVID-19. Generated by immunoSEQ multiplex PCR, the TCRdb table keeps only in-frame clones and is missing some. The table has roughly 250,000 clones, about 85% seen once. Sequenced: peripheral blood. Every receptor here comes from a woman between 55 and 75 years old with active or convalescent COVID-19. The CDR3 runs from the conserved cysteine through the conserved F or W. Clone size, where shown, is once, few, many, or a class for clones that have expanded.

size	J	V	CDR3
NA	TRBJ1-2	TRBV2	CASSVKAGLGGYTF
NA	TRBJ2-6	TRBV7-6	CASSSTSGIEAGANVLTF
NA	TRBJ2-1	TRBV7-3	CASSFGQVSDEQFF
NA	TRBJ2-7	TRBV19	CASSTIAGGYEQYF
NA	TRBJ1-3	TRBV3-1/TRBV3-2	CASSQGLGNTIYF
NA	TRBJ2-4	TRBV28	CASSLYGGEGIQYF
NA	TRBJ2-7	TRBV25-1	CASSGPWGQHYEQYF
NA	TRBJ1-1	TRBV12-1	CASSPRTLQRWTEAFF
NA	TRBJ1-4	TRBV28	CASSLSDSLLEKLFF
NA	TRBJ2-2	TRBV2	CASTPDRGSGELFF
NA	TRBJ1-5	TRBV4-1	CASSQAGLPDQPQHF
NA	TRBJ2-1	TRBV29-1	CSVDGRGAYNEQFF
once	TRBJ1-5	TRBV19	CASSIYPGEGNQPQHF
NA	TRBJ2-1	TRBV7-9	CASTPGASGANEQFF
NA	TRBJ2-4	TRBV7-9	CASSLTGGGGNIQYF
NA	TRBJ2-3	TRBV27	CASSETSGAPDTQYF
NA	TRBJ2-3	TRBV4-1	CASSQGDSGTPSTDTQYF
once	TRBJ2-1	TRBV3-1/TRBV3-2	CASSQVSGGGYNEQFF
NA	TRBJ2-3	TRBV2	CASTSGYTDTQYF
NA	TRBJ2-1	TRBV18	CASSPGTSNEQFF
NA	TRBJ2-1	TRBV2	CASSVSGSERGDEQFF
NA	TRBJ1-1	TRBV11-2	CASSTRDIAFF
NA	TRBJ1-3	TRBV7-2	CASSPHRQAGNTIYF
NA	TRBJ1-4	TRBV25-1	CASSEYKGTEDEKLFF
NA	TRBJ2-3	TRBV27	CASSSPPTRPPGTSGVDTQYF
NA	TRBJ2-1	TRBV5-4	CASSLEQYYNEQFF
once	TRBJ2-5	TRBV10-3	CAVTPEREETQYF
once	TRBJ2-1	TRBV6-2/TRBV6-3	CASSTGGGVIYNEQFF
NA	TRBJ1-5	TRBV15	CATSSGTDRDSNQPQHF
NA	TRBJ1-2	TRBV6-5	CASSYRQGANYGYTF
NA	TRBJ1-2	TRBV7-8	CASSLGDRVYGYTF
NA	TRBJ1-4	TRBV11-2	CASSVINEKLFF
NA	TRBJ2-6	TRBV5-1	CASSLAPSGNSGANVLTF
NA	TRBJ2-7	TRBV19	CASSRTGGSYEQYF
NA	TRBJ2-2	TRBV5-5	CASRGQASTGELFF
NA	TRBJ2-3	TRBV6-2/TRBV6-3	CASSLSGDPTDTQYF
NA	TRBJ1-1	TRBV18	CASSTRQLIPEAFF
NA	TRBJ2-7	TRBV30	CAWRAAGSSYEQYF
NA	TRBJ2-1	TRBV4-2	CASSQTYNQGVGSYNEQFF
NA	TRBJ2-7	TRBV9	CASSAGQGWEQYF
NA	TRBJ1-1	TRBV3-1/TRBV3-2	CASSPPWNTEAFF
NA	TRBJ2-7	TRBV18	CASSPSPASGYTEQYF
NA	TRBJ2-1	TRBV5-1	CASSLGIGGNEQFF
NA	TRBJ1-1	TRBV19	CASSILGAGKNTEAFF
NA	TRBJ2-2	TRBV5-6	CASSNQRAYTGELFF
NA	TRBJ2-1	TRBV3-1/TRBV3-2	CASSQAQGLAGVEQFF
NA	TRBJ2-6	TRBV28	CASSSTSVAGANVLTF
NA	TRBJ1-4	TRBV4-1	CASSQDRGGAANEKLFF
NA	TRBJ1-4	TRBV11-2	CASTYGQGVEKLFF
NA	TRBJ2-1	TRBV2	CASSLRSLESSYNEQFF